This record covers a single TCR beta chain. Its cognate antigen is unknown. This CDR3 contains 15 residues. V lost 3 bases and J 0 bases, leaving 11 bases between the germline ends. The V gene's germline CDR1 is LGHNA and CDR2 YNFKEQ. This entry comes from a study of T-cell reconstitution after alpha-beta-depleted transplantation in children. Findings and limits, study-wide: Several hundred expanded graft clones reportedly supplied alpha-beta T cells about two months after transplant.

Preparation of the TCRbeta library involved a method that used unique molecular identifiers. A single record per CDR3 protein comes from TCRdb applying MiXCR to the PCR reads. The sample holds approximately 200,000 distinct CDR3 sequences, 6.3% seen once. Specimen: PBMCs, collected before TCRalphabeta/CD19-depleted stem cell transplant. The sequence derives from a girl under three years old with combined immunodeficiency, due to receive a stem cell transplant. The chain has TRBV4-2 and TRBJ1-1; the D gene is possibly TRBD1 (6 bases). CDR3 amino acids: CASSQGGQMNTEAFF. Written as DNA, the CDR3 is TGTGCCAGCAGCCAGGGAGGACAGATGAACACTGAAGCTTTCTTT.